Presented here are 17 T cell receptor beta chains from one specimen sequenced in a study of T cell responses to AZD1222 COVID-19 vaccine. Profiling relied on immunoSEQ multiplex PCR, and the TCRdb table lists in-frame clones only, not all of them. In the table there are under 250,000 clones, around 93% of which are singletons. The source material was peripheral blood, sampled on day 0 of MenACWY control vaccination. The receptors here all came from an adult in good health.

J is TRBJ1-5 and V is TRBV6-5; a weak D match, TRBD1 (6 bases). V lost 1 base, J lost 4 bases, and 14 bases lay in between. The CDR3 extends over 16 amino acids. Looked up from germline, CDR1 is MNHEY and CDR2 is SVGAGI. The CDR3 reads CASSYFSQGLNQPQHF. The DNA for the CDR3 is TGTGCCAGCAGTTACTTTTCCCAGGGGCTGAATCAGCCCCAGCATTTT.

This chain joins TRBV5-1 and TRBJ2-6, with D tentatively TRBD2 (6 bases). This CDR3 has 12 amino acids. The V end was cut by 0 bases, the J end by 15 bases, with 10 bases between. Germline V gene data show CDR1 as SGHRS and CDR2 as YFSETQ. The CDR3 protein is CASSLAEEGLTF. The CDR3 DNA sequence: TGCGCCAGCAGCTTGGCCGAGGAGGGCCTGACTTTC.

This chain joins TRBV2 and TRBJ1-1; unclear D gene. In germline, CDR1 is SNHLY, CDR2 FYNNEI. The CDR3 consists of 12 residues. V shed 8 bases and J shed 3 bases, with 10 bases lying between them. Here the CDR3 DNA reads TGTGCCAGCGTCAGCACTTACACTGAAGCTTTCTTT. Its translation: CASVSTYTEAFF.

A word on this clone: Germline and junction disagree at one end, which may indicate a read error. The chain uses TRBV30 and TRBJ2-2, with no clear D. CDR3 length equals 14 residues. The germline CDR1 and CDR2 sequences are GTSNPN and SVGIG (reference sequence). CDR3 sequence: CAWKGSVHTGELFF. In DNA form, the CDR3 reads TGTGCTTGGAAGGGCAGTGTCCACACCGGGGAGCTGTTTTTT.

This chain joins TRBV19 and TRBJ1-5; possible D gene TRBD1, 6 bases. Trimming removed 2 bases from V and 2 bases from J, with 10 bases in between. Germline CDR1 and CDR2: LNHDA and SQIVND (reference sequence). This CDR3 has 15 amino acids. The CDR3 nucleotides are TGTGCCAGTAGTATATGGGGGCTCGGCAATCAGCCCCAGCATTTT. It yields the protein CASSIWGLGNQPQHF. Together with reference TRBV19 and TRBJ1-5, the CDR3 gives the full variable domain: DGGITQSPKYLFRKEGQNVTLSCEQNLNHDAMYWYRQDPGQGLRLIYYSQIVNDFQKGDIAEGYSVSREKKESFPLTVTSAQKNPTAFYLCASSIWGLGNQPQHFGDGTRLSIL.

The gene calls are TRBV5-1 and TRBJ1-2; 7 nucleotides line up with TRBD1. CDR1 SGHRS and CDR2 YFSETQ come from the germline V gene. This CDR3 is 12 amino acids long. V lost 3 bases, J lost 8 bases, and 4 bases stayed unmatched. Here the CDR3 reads CASSWGTEGYTF. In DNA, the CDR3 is TGCGCCAGCAGCTGGGGGACAGAAGGCTACACCTTC.

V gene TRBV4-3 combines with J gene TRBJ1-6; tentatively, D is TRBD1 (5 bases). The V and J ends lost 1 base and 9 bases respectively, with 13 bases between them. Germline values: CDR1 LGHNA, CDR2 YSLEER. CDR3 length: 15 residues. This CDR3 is CASSQVVQGRSPLHF. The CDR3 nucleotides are TGCGCCAGCAGCCAAGTCGTCCAGGGACGTTCACCCCTCCACTTT.

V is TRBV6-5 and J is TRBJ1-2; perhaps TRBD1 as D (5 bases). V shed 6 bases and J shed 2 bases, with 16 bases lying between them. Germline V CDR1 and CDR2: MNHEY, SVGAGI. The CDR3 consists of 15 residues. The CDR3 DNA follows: TGTGCCAGCAGGGGGGAGGGGCATTTAAACTATGGCTACACCTTC. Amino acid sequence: CASRGEGHLNYGYTF.

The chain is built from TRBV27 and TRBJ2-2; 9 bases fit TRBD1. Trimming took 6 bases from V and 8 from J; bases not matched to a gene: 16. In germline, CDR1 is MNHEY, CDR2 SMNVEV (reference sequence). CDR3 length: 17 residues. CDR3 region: CASRSLMRTGVGGELFF. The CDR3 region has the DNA TGTGCCAGCAGATCCCTTATGCGGACAGGGGTCGGGGGGGAGCTGTTTTTT.

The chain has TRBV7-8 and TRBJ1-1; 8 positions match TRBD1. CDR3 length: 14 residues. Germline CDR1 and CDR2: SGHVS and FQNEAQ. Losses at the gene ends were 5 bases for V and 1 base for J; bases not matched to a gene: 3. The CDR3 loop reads CASSRTGQNTEAFF. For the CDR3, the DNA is TGTGCCAGCAGCCGGACAGGGCAGAACACTGAAGCTTTCTTT.

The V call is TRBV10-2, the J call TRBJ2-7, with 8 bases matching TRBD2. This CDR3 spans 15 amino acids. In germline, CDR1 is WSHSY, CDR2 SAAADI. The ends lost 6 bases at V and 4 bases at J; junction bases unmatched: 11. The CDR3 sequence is CASRIPGREGYEQYF. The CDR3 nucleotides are TGCGCCAGCAGAATACCGGGACGGGAGGGTTACGAGCAGTACTTC.

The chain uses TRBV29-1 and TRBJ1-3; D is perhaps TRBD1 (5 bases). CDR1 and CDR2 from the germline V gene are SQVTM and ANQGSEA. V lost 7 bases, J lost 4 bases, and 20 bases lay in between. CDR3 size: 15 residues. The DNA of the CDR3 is TGCAGCGCCAAAACAGGACCCTCCTTCGGAAACACCATATATTTT. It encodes CSAKTGPSFGNTIYF.

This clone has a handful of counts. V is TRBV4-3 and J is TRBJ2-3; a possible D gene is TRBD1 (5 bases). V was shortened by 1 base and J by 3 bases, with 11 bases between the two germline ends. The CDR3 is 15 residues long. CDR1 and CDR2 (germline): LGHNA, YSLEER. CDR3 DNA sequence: TGCGCCAGCAGCCAAGCCGTATCAGGGACAGATACGCAGTATTTT. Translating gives CASSQAVSGTDTQYF.

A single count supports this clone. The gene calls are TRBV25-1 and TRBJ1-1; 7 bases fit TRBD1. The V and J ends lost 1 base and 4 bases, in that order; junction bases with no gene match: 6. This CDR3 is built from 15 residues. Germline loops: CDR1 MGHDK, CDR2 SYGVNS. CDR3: CASSESKGGFTEAFF. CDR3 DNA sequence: TGTGCCAGCAGTGAATCGAAAGGGGGCTTCACTGAAGCTTTCTTT.

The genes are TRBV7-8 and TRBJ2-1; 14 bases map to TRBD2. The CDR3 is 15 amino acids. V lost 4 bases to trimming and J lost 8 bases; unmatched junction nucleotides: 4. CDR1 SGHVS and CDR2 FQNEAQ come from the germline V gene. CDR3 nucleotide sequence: TGTGCCAGCAGCTGGGGGACTAGCGGGGGCGATGAGCAGTTCTTC. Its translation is CASSWGTSGGDEQFF.

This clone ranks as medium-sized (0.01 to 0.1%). The CDR3 loop is CASSLVGQDAYEQYF. CDR3 sequence (DNA): TGTGCCAGCAGCTTAGTGGGACAGGATGCCTACGAGCAGTACTTC. The rearrangement uses TRBV13 and TRBJ2-7; 8 nucleotides match TRBD1. The V segment lost 1 base and the J segment 2 bases; nucleotides outside the gene matches: 4. The CDR3 length is 15 residues. The V gene's germline CDR1 is PRHDT and CDR2 FYEKMQ (reference sequence).

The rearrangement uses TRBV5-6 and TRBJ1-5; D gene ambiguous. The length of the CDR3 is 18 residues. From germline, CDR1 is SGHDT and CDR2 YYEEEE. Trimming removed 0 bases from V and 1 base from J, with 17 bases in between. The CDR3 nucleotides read TGTGCCAGCAGCTTGGCCGGAAGGGTTTACTCGAGCAATCAGCCCCAGCATTTT. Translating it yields CASSLAGRVYSSNQPQHF. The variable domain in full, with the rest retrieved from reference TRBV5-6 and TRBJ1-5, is DAGVTQSPTHLIKTRGQQVTLRCSPKSGHDTVSWYQQALGQGPQFIFQYYEEEERQRGNFPDRFSGHQFPNYSSELNVNALLLGDSALYLCASSLAGRVYSSNQPQHFGDGTRLSIL.